These T cell receptor beta chains were read from a single sample in a study of cytomegalovirus exposure and HLA in healthy donors. Assay used: immunoSEQ multiplex PCR; TCRdb lists only in-frame clones, some missing. This table holds about 140,000 clones, about two thirds found once. Sequenced material: PBMCs. These receptor sequences come from a man aged 45-60 years in good health and CMV-seropositive. Both conserved end residues are part of each CDR3. Each record gives: J gene, V gene, D gene, clone size, CDR3 DNA, CDR3 protein. The D gene is left open where the match is weak. A row's size may be missing; if present it is once, few, many or a size class.

J: TRBJ2-7; V: TRBV4-1; D: .; size: .; DNA: TGCGCCACCTCCTGCCAACAAGGGGGGGGGAGCGACGAGCAGTACTTC; CDR3: CATSCQQGGGSDEQYF
J: TRBJ1-3; V: TRBV5-1; D: TRBD1; size: .; DNA: TGCGCCAGCAGCCTACAGGGGGCCAGAAACACCATATATTTT; CDR3: CASSLQGARNTIYF
J: TRBJ1-2; V: TRBV2; D: TRBD1; size: many; DNA: TGTGCCAGCAGCTTTTCCGGGACAGGGTCCTATGGCTACACCTTC; CDR3: CASSFSGTGSYGYTF
J: TRBJ2-1; V: TRBV27; D: .; size: .; DNA: TGTGCCAGCAGTTTCTGGGGCATTAGCTCCTACAATGAGCAGTTCTTC; CDR3: CASSFWGISSYNEQFF
J: TRBJ2-3; V: TRBV25-1; D: TRBD1; size: once; DNA: TGTGCCAGCAGCGACAGGGGGACTGGCATGGATACGCAGTATTTT; CDR3: CASSDRGTGMDTQYF
J: TRBJ1-5; V: TRBV19; D: .; size: .; DNA: TGTGCCAGTAGTATGTGGACAGTCTATCAGCCCCAGCATTTT; CDR3: CASSMWTVYQPQHF
J: TRBJ2-1; V: TRBV11-3; D: .; size: .; DNA: TGTGCCAGCAGCTTAAATGGCAGGGGTTCCTACAATGAGCAGTTCTTC; CDR3: CASSLNGRGSYNEQFF
J: TRBJ2-5; V: TRBV7-7; D: .; size: .; DNA: TGTGCTAGCAGCTTTCGAGCGGGTGCCGAAGAGACCCAGTACTTC; CDR3: CASSFRAGAEETQYF
J: TRBJ2-6; V: TRBV10-2; D: TRBD1; size: .; DNA: TGCGCCAGCAGTGCTTACAGGGGCCCTGGGGCCAACGTCCTGACTTTC; CDR3: CASSAYRGPGANVLTF
J: TRBJ1-1; V: TRBV6-5; D: .; size: .; DNA: TGTGCCAGCAGTTACTCGGCACAGCTCATGAACACTGAAGCTTTCTTT; CDR3: CASSYSAQLMNTEAFF
J: TRBJ1-5; V: TRBV19; D: .; size: .; DNA: TGTGCCAGTAGTATAGATGAGGGCAATCAGCCCCAGCATTTT; CDR3: CASSIDEGNQPQHF
J: TRBJ2-1; V: TRBV14; D: TRBD2; size: once; DNA: TGTGCCAGCAGACCTACCGGGACTAGCGGGGCAAATGAGCAGTTCTTC; CDR3: CASRPTGTSGANEQFF
J: TRBJ2-1; V: TRBV6-6; D: TRBD2; size: few; DNA: TGTGCCAGCAGAACTAGCGGGAGGGCTGGGGATGAGCAGTTCTTC; CDR3: CASRTSGRAGDEQFF
J: TRBJ2-1; V: TRBV7-9; D: TRBD2; size: once; DNA: TGTTCCAGCAGCGCGCAAGGGACTAGCTCCTACAATGAGCAGTTCTTC; CDR3: CSSSAQGTSSYNEQFF
J: TRBJ2-5; V: TRBV28; D: TRBD2; size: .; DNA: TGTGCCAGCAGTTCCCCGTCAGCGGGAGAAAAGGCCGAGACCCAGTACTTC; CDR3: CASSSPSAGEKAETQYF
J: TRBJ2-3; V: TRBV11-2; D: .; size: few; DNA: TGTGCCAGCGGGGTAGGGGCTATCACAGATACGCAGTATTTT; CDR3: CASGVGAITDTQYF